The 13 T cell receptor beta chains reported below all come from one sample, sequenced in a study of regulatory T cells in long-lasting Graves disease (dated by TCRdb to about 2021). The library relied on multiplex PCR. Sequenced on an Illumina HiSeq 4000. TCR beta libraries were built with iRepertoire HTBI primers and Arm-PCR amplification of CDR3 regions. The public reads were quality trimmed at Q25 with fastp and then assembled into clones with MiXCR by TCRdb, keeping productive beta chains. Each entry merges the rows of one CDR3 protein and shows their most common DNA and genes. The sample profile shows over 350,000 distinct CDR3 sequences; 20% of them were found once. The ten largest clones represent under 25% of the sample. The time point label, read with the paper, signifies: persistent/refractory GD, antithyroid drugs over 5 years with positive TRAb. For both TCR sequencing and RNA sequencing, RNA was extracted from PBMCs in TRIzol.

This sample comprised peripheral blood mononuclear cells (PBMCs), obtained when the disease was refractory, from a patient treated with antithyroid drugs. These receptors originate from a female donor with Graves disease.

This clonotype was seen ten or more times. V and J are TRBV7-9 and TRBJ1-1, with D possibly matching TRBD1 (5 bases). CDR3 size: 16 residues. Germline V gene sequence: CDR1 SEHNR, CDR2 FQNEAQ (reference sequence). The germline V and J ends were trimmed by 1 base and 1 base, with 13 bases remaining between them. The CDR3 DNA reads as TGTGCCAGCAGCTTAGGGAATAGGGGCGGGAACACTGAAGCTTTCTTT. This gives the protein CASSLGNRGGNTEAFF. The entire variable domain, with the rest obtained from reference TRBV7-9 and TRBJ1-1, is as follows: DTGVSQNPRHKITKRGQNVTFRCDPISEHNRLYWYRQTLGQGPEFLTYFQNEAQLEKSRLLSDRFSAERPKGSFSTLEIQRTEQGDSAMYLCASSLGNRGGNTEAFFGQGTRLTVV.

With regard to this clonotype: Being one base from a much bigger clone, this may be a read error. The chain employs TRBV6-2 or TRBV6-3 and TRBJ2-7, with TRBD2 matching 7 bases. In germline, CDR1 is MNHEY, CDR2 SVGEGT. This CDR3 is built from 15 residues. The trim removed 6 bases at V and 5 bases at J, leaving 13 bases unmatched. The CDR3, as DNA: TGTGCCAGCAGAAGAATAGCGGGTGACATTCACGAGCAGTACTTC. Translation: CASRRIAGDIHEQYF.

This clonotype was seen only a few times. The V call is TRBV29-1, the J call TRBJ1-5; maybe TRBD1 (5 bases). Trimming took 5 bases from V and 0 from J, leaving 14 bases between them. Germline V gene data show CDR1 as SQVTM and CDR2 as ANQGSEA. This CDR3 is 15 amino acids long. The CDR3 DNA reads TGCAGCGTTTCTCATGGGGGGAATAGCAATCAGCCCCAGCATTTT. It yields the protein CSVSHGGNSNQPQHF.

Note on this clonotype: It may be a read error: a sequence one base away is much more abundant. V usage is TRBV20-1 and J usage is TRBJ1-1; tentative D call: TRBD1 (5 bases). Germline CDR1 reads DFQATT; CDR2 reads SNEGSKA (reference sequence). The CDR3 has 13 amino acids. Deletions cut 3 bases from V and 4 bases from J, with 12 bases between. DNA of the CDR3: TGCAGTGCTAGTTTGGGGGTTAGCACTGAAGCTTTCTTT. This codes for CSASLGVSTEAFF.

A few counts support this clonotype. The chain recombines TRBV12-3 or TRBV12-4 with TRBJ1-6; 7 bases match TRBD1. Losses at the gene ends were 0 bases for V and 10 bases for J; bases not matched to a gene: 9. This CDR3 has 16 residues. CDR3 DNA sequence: TGTGCCAGCAGTTTAGCGCTACAGGGGCTTCGGTCACCCCTCCACTTT. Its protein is CASSLALQGLRSPLHF.

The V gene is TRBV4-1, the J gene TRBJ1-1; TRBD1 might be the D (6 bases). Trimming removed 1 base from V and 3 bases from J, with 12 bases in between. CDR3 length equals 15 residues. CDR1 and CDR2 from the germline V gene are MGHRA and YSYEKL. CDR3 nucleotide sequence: TGCGCCAGCAGCCAAGCGAGGGGGTGGGACACTGAAGCTTTCTTT. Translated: CASSQARGWDTEAFF.

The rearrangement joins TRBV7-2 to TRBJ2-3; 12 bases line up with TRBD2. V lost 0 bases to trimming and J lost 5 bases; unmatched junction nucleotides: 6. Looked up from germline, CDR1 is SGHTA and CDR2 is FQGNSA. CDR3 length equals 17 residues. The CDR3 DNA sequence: TGTGCCAGCAGCTTAGCACTAGCGGGAGGATTAGGAGATACGCAGTATTTT. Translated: CASSLALAGGLGDTQYF.

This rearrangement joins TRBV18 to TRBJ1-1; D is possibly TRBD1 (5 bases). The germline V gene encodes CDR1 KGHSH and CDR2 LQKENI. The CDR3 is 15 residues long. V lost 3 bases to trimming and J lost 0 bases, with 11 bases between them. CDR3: CASSPWGSMNTEAFF. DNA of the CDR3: TGTGCCAGCTCACCTTGGGGGAGTATGAACACTGAAGCTTTCTTT.

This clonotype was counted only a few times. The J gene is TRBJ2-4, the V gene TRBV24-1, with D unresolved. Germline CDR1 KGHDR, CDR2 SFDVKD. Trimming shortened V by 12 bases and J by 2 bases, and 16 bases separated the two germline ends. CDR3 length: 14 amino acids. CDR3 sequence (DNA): TGTGCCCCGCCCTCCGTTTGTCCCAAAAACATTCAGTACTTC. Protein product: CAPPSVCPKNIQYF.

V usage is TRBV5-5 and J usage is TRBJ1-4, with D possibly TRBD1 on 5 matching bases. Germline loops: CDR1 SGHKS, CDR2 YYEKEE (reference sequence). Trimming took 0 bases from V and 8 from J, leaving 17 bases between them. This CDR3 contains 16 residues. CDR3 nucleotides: TGTGCCAGCAGCTTGGACCGGGACGGGACTATAGAAAAACTGTTTTTT. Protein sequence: CASSLDRDGTIEKLFF.

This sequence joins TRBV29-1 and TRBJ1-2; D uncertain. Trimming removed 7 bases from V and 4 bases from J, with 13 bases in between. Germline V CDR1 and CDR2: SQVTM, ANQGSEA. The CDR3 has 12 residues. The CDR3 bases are TGCAGCGCCGAGACACAGAGCTATGGCTACACCTTC. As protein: CSAETQSYGYTF.

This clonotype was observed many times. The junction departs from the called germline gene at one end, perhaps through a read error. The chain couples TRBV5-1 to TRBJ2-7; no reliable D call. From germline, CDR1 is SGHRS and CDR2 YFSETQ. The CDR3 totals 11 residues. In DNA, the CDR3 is TGTGCCAGCAGCTTAGGTAACGAGCAGTACTTC. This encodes CASSLGNEQYF.

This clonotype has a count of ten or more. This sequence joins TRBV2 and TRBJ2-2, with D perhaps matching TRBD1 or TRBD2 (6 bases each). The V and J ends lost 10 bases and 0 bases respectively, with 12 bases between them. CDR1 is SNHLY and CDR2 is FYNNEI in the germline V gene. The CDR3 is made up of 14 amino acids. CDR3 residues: CATRGLPNTGELFF. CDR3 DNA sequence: TGTGCCACCAGGGGACTCCCGAACACCGGGGAGCTGTTTTTT.